This T cell receptor beta chain was recorded in a study of glioma-infiltrating T cells after dendritic cell vaccination. About the research overall: Monocyte-derived dendritic cells, cultured less than 8 days with IL-4 and GM-CSF, were pulsed with autologous tumor lysate. Patients received three intradermal dendritic cell vaccine injections at biweekly intervals.

A remark on this clone: Its antigen is still unknown.

CDR3 length equals 13 residues. The ends were cut back, 3 bases at V and 3 bases at J, with 9 bases in the middle. Germline V gives CDR1 LNHDA, CDR2 SQIVND (reference sequence). Primers: 60 V beta forward and 13 J beta reverse. The table came from immunoSEQ multiplex PCR; TCRdb's copy has only in-frame clones and leaves some out. The sample includes roughly 41,000 clones, around 80% of them seen just once. Study-level points and caveats: Higher TCR clonality did not directly relate to longer survival.

V usage is TRBV19 and J usage is TRBJ2-7; D is perhaps TRBD1 (6 bases). The receptor was derived from a human donor with glioblastoma. The starting material was blood, obtained before dendritic cell vaccination. This chain's CDR3 is CASSIGQNYEQYF. CDR3 coding DNA: TGTGCCAGTAGTATTGGACAGAACTACGAGCAGTACTTC.